The rows below give T cell receptor beta chains drawn from one sample of a study of Graves' ophthalmopathy and Graves' hyperthyroidism. TCRdb itself ran the multiplex PCR reads through MiXCR, one entry per CDR3 protein. The sample yields fewer than 650,000 distinct CDR3 sequences, 22% seen once. Input material: peripheral blood. The receptors were gathered from a woman aged 18-30 years with stable Graves' hyperthyroidism. Some clones in this sample may be carry-over from other donors' samples. The CDR3 runs from the conserved cysteine through the conserved F or W. D genes are given only for firm matches. Clone size, where shown, is once, few, many, or a class for clones that have expanded.

j_gene | abundance | v_gene | d_gene | CDR3aa | CDR3nt
TRBJ1-4 | few | TRBV12-3/TRBV12-4 | . | CASSFGGGEKLFF | TGTGCCAGCAGTTTCGGGGGAGGGGAAAAACTGTTTTTT
TRBJ2-5 | many | TRBV28 | TRBD2 | CASSLGGTSTQETQYF | TGTGCCAGCAGTTTAGGCGGGACTAGCACTCAAGAGACCCAGTACTTC
TRBJ2-7 | . | TRBV7-7 | TRBD1 | CASSSAGTGNLGVRRFYEQYF | TGTGCCAGCAGCTCTGCCGGGACAGGGAATCTCGGAGTACGGCGTTTCTACGAGCAGTACTTC
TRBJ2-7 | many | TRBV9 | . | CASSVGGVIYEQYF | TGTGCCAGCAGCGTAGGAGGGGTCATTTACGAGCAGTACTTC
TRBJ1-2 | few | TRBV12-3/TRBV12-4 | . | CASSFSSGNGYTF | TGTGCCAGCAGTTTTTCTTCGGGTAATGGCTACACCTTC
TRBJ2-5 | many | TRBV6-5 | . | CASSYLYPAYQETQYF | TGTGCCAGCAGTTACCTCTACCCCGCCTACCAAGAGACCCAGTACTTC
TRBJ1-2 | . | TRBV12-3/TRBV12-4 | TRBD1 | CASSRDRVRGYTF | TGTGCCAGCAGTCGGGACAGGGTGAGGGGCTACACCTTC
TRBJ1-1 | many | TRBV2 | TRBD1 | CASGDRDTEAFF | TGTGCCAGCGGGGACAGAGACACTGAAGCTTTCTTT
TRBJ2-7 | many | TRBV20-1 | TRBD1 | CSAVLGTGASYEQYF | TGCAGTGCGGTCCTTGGGACAGGTGCCTCCTACGAGCAGTACTTC
TRBJ1-5 | . | TRBV19 | . | CASSILRGAQPQHF | TGTGCCAGTAGTATCTTGCGGGGTGCTCAGCCCCAGCATTTT
TRBJ2-7 | many | TRBV7-3 | . | CASSLQGGYEQYF | TGTGCCAGCAGCTTACAGGGGGGCTACGAGCAGTACTTC
TRBJ2-2 | . | TRBV27 | . | CASSIVTGELFF | TGTGCCAGCAGTATCGTCACCGGGGAGCTGTTTTTT
TRBJ2-7 | few | TRBV4-2 | . | CASSLDGVSSYEQYF | TGTGCCAGCAGCCTGGACGGGGTCAGCTCCTACGAGCAGTACTTC
TRBJ2-5 | many | TRBV11-2 | . | CASSLDRPSWETQYF | TGTGCCAGCAGCTTAGATCGACCTAGCTGGGAGACCCAGTACTTC
TRBJ2-7 | many | TRBV20-1 | TRBD2 | CSARPTSYKGSYEQYF | TGCAGTGCTAGACCGACTAGCTACAAAGGCTCCTACGAGCAGTACTTC
TRBJ1-1 | many | TRBV20-1 | . | CSPGGDTEAFF | TGCAGCCCCGGGGGGGACACTGAAGCTTTCTTT
TRBJ1-3 | many | TRBV29-1 | TRBD1 | CSAWMGTGGTGNTIYF | TGCAGCGCTTGGATGGGGACAGGGGGCACTGGAAACACCATATATTTT
TRBJ2-7 | many | TRBV7-2 | TRBD1 | CATSRTGPLQYF | TGTGCCACCTCTAGGACAGGGCCTTTGCAGTACTTC
TRBJ2-5 | . | TRBV30 | . | CAWSVGAETQYF | TGTGCCTGGAGTGTGGGGGCAGAGACCCAGTACTTC
TRBJ2-7 | many | TRBV5-1 | TRBD1 | CASSQQRTGSGSEQYF | TGCGCCAGCAGCCAACAAAGGACAGGGTCGGGCTCCGAGCAGTACTTC
TRBJ1-5 | many | TRBV12-3/TRBV12-4 | TRBD1 | CASSFRQGNQPQHF | TGTGCCAGCAGTTTCAGACAGGGGAATCAGCCCCAGCATTTT
TRBJ1-5 | many | TRBV2 | TRBD1 | CASRGTGQPQHF | TGTGCCAGCAGGGGGACAGGCCAGCCCCAGCATTTT
TRBJ2-7 | many | TRBV12-3/TRBV12-4 | TRBD1 | CASSQPGTGGPSEQYF | TGTGCCAGCAGCCAACCCGGGACAGGGGGGCCCAGCGAGCAGTACTTC
TRBJ1-1 | . | TRBV19 | . | CASSPETVSPEAFF | TGTGCCAGTAGTCCGGAGACAGTCAGTCCTGAAGCTTTCTTT
TRBJ1-1 | . | TRBV7-2 | . | CASSLVSTTNTEAFF | TGTGCCAGCAGCTTAGTGTCAACGACGAACACTGAAGCTTTCTTT
TRBJ2-7 | . | TRBV6-5 | . | CASSSGRDEQYF | TGTGCCAGCAGTTCTGGGCGTGACGAGCAGTACTTC
TRBJ1-1 | many | TRBV7-2 | TRBD1 | CASSWGQGDTEAFF | TGTGCCAGCAGCTGGGGACAGGGTGATACTGAAGCTTTCTTT
TRBJ2-7 | many | TRBV7-9 | . | CASSLERDLGVEQYF | TGTGCCAGCAGCTTAGAAAGGGACCTAGGGGTCGAGCAGTACTTC
TRBJ1-2 | . | TRBV6-1 | . | CASRHTVIGYNYGYTF | TGTGCCAGCAGACACACAGTTATTGGGTATAACTATGGCTACACCTTC
TRBJ1-2 | many | TRBV20-1 | TRBD1 | CSAGTGDNYGYTF | TGCAGTGCGGGGACAGGGGACAACTATGGCTACACCTTC
TRBJ2-7 | . | TRBV6-1 | . | CASSPAVGRDEQYF | TGTGCCAGCAGCCCCGCCGTAGGGCGGGACGAGCAGTACTTC